One and the same sample provided the 7 T cell receptor beta chains below, sequenced in a study of CD8 T cells in Susac syndrome. Random hexamers served to reverse transcribe about 0.5 to 1 ug RNA. TCRdb ran MiXCR on the immunoSEQ multiplex PCR reads and lists one entry per CDR3 protein. The table records around 190,000 distinct CDR3 sequences, 80% to 95% of them present only once. Specimen: CD4+ T cells from PBMCs. The receptors originated from a human donor in good health.

V is TRBV12-3 or TRBV12-4 and J is TRBJ1-6; D not certain. The CDR3 consists of 14 residues. The V and J ends lost 3 bases and 5 bases respectively, with 8 bases between them. For the CDR3, the DNA is TGTGCCAGCAGTTTTGACGGGGATAATTCACCCCTCCACTTT. It encodes CASSFDGDNSPLHF.

The chain couples TRBV11-2 to TRBJ1-4, with D possibly TRBD1 on 6 matching bases. The CDR3 contains 15 residues. The germline gives CDR1 SGHAT, CDR2 FQNNGV. The germline V and J ends were trimmed by 4 bases and 8 bases, with 17 bases remaining between them. The CDR3 reads CASSSFKGEREKLFF. The CDR3 DNA reads TGTGCCAGCAGCTCATTTAAGGGGGAAAGAGAAAAACTGTTTTTT.

The CDR3 region is CASSPRGEGNQPQHF. The CDR3 nucleotides read TGTGCCAGCAGCCCCAGGGGGGAAGGCAATCAGCCCCAGCATTTT. The J gene is TRBJ1-5, the V gene TRBV9; 7 nucleotides match TRBD1. V was clipped by 4 bases and J by 2 bases; unmatched bases: 6. Germline V gene sequence: CDR1 SGDLS, CDR2 YYNGEE. The CDR3 runs 15 residues.

CDR3 DNA: TGTGCCAGCAGTTACAGGGTTGAGGGACAGCCCCAGCATTTT. It translates to CASSYRVEGQPQHF. The J gene is TRBJ1-5, the V gene TRBV6-6; D is unclear. V was clipped by 2 bases and J by 7 bases, with 12 bases between them. This CDR3 contains 14 residues. Per germline, CDR1 MNHNY and CDR2 SVGAGI (reference sequence).

V is TRBV28 and J is TRBJ1-6; 7 nucleotides align to TRBD1. The trim removed 8 bases at V and 0 bases at J, leaving 1 base unmatched. This CDR3 has 14 amino acids. Germline V lookup: CDR1 MDHEN, CDR2 SYDVKM. The CDR3 protein is CASGQVSYNSPLHF. Written as DNA, the CDR3 is TGTGCCAGCGGACAGGTCTCCTATAATTCACCCCTCCACTTT.

This chain uses TRBV7-2 with TRBJ1-5; D not resolved. V gave up 5 bases and J gave up 4 bases, with 12 bases separating them. Germline V CDR1 and CDR2: SGHTA, FQGNSA. The CDR3 runs to 14 residues. CDR3 in amino acids: CASSPRNFNQPQHF. The CDR3 region has the DNA TGTGCCAGCAGCCCCCGGAACTTTAATCAGCCCCAGCATTTT.

This clonotype has just one count. V usage is TRBV11-2 and J usage is TRBJ2-2; 7 nucleotides line up with TRBD1. CDR1 SGHAT and CDR2 FQNNGV come from the germline V gene. The CDR3 has 14 amino acids. Germline trimming cut 5 bases from V and 7 bases from J; bases unmatched to any gene: 7. This CDR3 is CASSETGFRGELFF. The CDR3 DNA reads TGTGCCAGCAGCGAGACAGGGTTCCGCGGGGAGCTGTTTTTT.